This T cell receptor (beta chain) was sequenced for a study of blood T cell repertoires in COVID-19. On the study more broadly: Material from acute and convalescent COVID-19 was sourced from the United States, Italy and Spain. PBMCs, B-cell-depleted T cells, or T cells provided the cDNA or gDNA that made up the material.

Per the original methods: Estimation of nucleated cell counts relied on the amplification of reference gene primers. Clones were read by immunoSEQ multiplex PCR, and TCRdb kept only the in-frame ones, dropping some. Clone size and V and J calls were adopted from that table, with D and trimming inferred from the DNA. The table shows more than 95,000 clones, with about 91% occurring only once. Input material: peripheral blood. This receptor was taken from a human donor in a cohort sampled during active COVID-19.

The CDR3 reads CASSLVSGVNSPLHF. In DNA, the CDR3 is TGCGCCAGCAGCTTGGTGTCCGGGGTTAATTCACCCCTCCACTTT. The chain combines TRBV5-1 with TRBJ1-6, with D unclear. V shed 0 bases and J shed 6 bases, with 10 bases lying between them. The V gene's germline CDR1 is SGHRS and CDR2 YFSETQ. The CDR3 is 15 amino acids.